These 26 T cell receptor beta chains originate from one sample sequenced in a study of beta chain features in type 1 diabetes. Since all of the isolated RNA was reverse transcribed, expressed TCRB transcripts were what got sequenced. Sequencing was performed with immunoSEQ multiplex PCR; in TCRdb, only in-frame clones are kept and a portion is missing. The sample has 37,000 or so clones; roughly 50% are singletons. Input material: central memory CD4+ T cells from blood. Receptor source: a woman between 18 and 30 years old in good health.

The chain recombines TRBV7-9 with TRBJ2-4; a weak D match, TRBD2 (5 bases). This CDR3 has 13 amino acids. The V and J ends lost 6 bases and 5 bases respectively, with 11 bases between them. Germline-derived CDR1 and CDR2 are SEHNR and FQNEAQ (reference sequence). As DNA, the CDR3 is TGTGCCAGCAGTCCCGAGGGAGAAAACATTCAGTACTTC. As protein: CASSPEGENIQYF.

This chain uses TRBV5-4 with TRBJ2-2; a possible D gene is TRBD1 (5 bases). V was trimmed by 4 bases and J by 1 base, leaving 11 bases between them. The CDR3 consists of 15 residues. Germline V gene data show CDR1 as SGHNT and CDR2 as YYREEE (reference sequence). This CDR3 is CASSAGSRNTGELFF. In DNA form, the CDR3 reads TGTGCCAGCAGCGCAGGGTCGCGGAACACCGGGGAGCTGTTTTTT.

V and J are TRBV29-1 and TRBJ2-7; TRBD1 agrees at 9 bases. This CDR3 has 14 residues. V lost 7 bases and J lost 1; bases outside the gene matches: 8. Germline V lookup: CDR1 SQVTM, CDR2 ANQGSEA. CDR3 nucleotides: TGCAGCGGAGTGACAGGGGGGATATCCTACGAGCAGTACTTC. Translated: CSGVTGGISYEQYF.

CDR3 residues: CASSQDPSGGYYEQYF. The CDR3 region has the DNA TGCGCCAGCAGCCAAGATCCGAGCGGGGGGTACTACGAGCAGTACTTC. The J gene is TRBJ2-7, the V gene TRBV4-1; 9 bases map to TRBD2. This CDR3 has 16 amino acids. Germline V gene sequence: CDR1 MGHRA, CDR2 YSYEKL. The V gene end was trimmed by 0 bases and the J gene end by 3 bases; junction bases not matched to a gene: 6.

J is TRBJ1-4 and V is TRBV19; 9 nucleotides line up with TRBD1. Germline trimming cut 6 bases from V and 7 bases from J; bases unmatched to any gene: 9. CDR3 length: 15 amino acids. Germline CDR1 reads LNHDA; CDR2 reads SQIVND (reference sequence). The CDR3 DNA is TGTGCCAGTAGGCCGACAGGGGGTAGCGGTGAAAAACTGTTTTTT. Its protein is CASRPTGGSGEKLFF.

The V call is TRBV10-2, the J call TRBJ2-5; 7 nucleotides line up with TRBD1. CDR3 length: 12 residues. V was pared by 8 bases and J by 2 bases, with 2 bases of the junction left unmatched. Germline CDR1 WSHSY, CDR2 SAAADI. CDR3: CASGTVQETQYF. CDR3 DNA sequence: TGCGCCAGCGGGACAGTACAAGAGACCCAGTACTTC.

In this sample, this clone is medium-sized. The rearrangement uses TRBV7-6 and TRBJ2-1; 8 bases match TRBD2. The CDR3 contains 15 residues. V was pared by 3 bases and J by 9 bases, with 10 bases of the junction left unmatched. CDR1 is SGHVS, CDR2 FNYEAQ, per germline. The CDR3 protein is CASSLAAGGLFEQFF. CDR3 in DNA: TGTGCCAGCAGCTTGGCCGCGGGGGGCCTGTTTGAGCAGTTCTTC.

The J gene is TRBJ2-7, the V gene TRBV7-6, with TRBD2 matching over 7 bases. There are 16 residues in the CDR3. Germline assignment: CDR1 SGHVS and CDR2 FNYEAQ. The ends lost 5 bases at V and 2 bases at J; junction bases unmatched: 12. The CDR3 protein is CASSTGGVAGPYEQYF. In nucleotides, the CDR3 is TGTGCCAGCAGCACTGGGGGGGTGGCAGGACCCTACGAGCAGTACTTC.

The chain employs TRBV2 and TRBJ1-1, with a tentative D call TRBD1 (5 bases). Trimming took 6 bases from V and 6 from J, leaving 11 bases between them. CDR3 length: 12 amino acids. Germline CDR1 is SNHLY and CDR2 is FYNNEI. CDR3: CASSPGRAEAFF. DNA of the CDR3: TGTGCCAGCAGCCCAGGGAGGGCTGAAGCTTTCTTT.

The rearrangement uses TRBV2 and TRBJ1-1; TRBD1 matches at 7 bases. The trim removed 6 bases at V and 9 bases at J, leaving 10 bases unmatched. The germline gives CDR1 SNHLY, CDR2 FYNNEI. CDR3 length equals 13 residues. The CDR3 sequence is CASREEGAAKAFF. The CDR3 DNA is TGTGCCAGCAGAGAGGAGGGGGCCGCTAAAGCTTTCTTT. The whole variable domain, filled in from reference TRBV2 and TRBJ1-1, reads EPEVTQTPSHQVTQMGQEVILRCVPISNHLYFYWYRQILGQKVEFLVSFYNNEISEKSEIFDDQFSVERPDGSNFTLKIRSTKLEDSAMYFCASREEGAAKAFFGQGTRLTVV.

CDR3 sequence reads: CASSPLGQGYEQYF. In DNA form, the CDR3 reads TGTGCCAGCAGCCCCCTCGGGCAGGGCTACGAGCAGTACTTC. The chain links TRBV5-6 to TRBJ2-7; possibly TRBD1 for D (5 bases). The CDR3 extends over 14 amino acids. V lost 4 bases and J lost 3, with 14 bases in between. The V gene's germline CDR1 is SGHDT and CDR2 YYEEEE.

By share, this clone ranks as medium-sized. This chain joins TRBV29-1 and TRBJ2-7; D possibly corresponds to TRBD2 (6 bases). CDR3 length: 19 residues. The V gene's germline CDR1 is SQVTM and CDR2 ANQGSEA. Deletions cut 8 bases from V and 0 bases from J, with 32 bases between. CDR3 region: CSLPGLAGGCLGGSYEQYF. CDR3 DNA sequence: TGCAGCCTCCCAGGGCTAGCAGGAGGGTGTCTGGGAGGCTCCTACGAGCAGTACTTC.

The chain has TRBV7-3 and TRBJ2-5; D perhaps matches TRBD2 (6 bases). V was trimmed by 1 base and J by 2 bases, leaving 14 bases between them. CDR3 size: 16 residues. The V gene's germline CDR1 is SGHTA and CDR2 FQGTGA. The CDR3: CASSLNPGTGQETQYF. In DNA form, the CDR3 reads TGTGCCAGCAGCTTAAACCCCGGGACTGGGCAAGAGACCCAGTACTTC.

This clone was recorded a few times. This sequence joins TRBV30 and TRBJ2-7; tentative D call: TRBD1 (6 bases). Per the germline V gene, CDR1 is GTSNPN and CDR2 is SVGIG (reference sequence). The V end was cut by 4 bases, the J end by 6 bases, with 10 bases between. CDR3 length: 11 amino acids. CDR3 nucleotide sequence: TGTGCCTGGACGACAGGTGGCGAGCAGTACTTC. Protein product: CAWTTGGEQYF.

V gene TRBV7-6 combines with J gene TRBJ2-1, with D maybe TRBD2 (5 bases). Germline CDR1 SGHVS, CDR2 FNYEAQ. The CDR3 loop spans 14 amino acids. Trimming stripped 5 bases from V and 5 bases from J, with 13 bases between. In DNA, the CDR3 is TGTGCCAGCAGCCTTCAACACGGGAACAATGAGCAGTTCTTC. Translating gives CASSLQHGNNEQFF. Full variable domain (outside the CDR3, taken from reference TRBV7-6 and TRBJ2-1): GAGVSQSPRYKVTKRGQDVALRCDPISGHVSLYWYRQALGQGPEFLTYFNYEAQQDKSGLPNDRFSAERPEGSISTLTIQRTEQRDSAMYRCASSLQHGNNEQFFGPGTRLTVL.

V gene TRBV5-4 combines with J gene TRBJ2-3; 9 bases agree with TRBD2. This CDR3 spans 15 amino acids. In germline, CDR1 is SGHNT, CDR2 YYREEE (reference sequence). J lost 0 bases, V lost 2 bases, and 1 base had no gene match. The CDR3: CASSFTSGSTDTQYF. CDR3 in DNA: TGTGCCAGCAGCTTTACTAGCGGGAGCACAGATACGCAGTATTTT.

V usage is TRBV10-2 and J usage is TRBJ1-1; D is unclear. CDR1 and CDR2 (germline): WSHSY, SAAADI. This CDR3 contains 14 residues. Trimming removed 2 bases from V and 2 bases from J, with 9 bases in between. CDR3 DNA sequence: TGCGCCAGCAGTGAGCCGGGATTAAACACTGAAGCTTTCTTT. Amino acids: CASSEPGLNTEAFF.

The V gene is TRBV5-5, the J gene TRBJ1-1; the D is unclear. This CDR3 region has 12 residues. V lost 6 bases and J lost 1, with 7 bases in between. CDR1 is SGHKS and CDR2 is YYEKEE in the germline V gene (reference sequence). Here the CDR3 DNA reads TGTGCCAGCAACAATCCGAACACTGAAGCTTTCTTT. Its protein product is CASNNPNTEAFF.

This clone is medium-sized in the sample. The chain is built from TRBV5-6 and TRBJ2-1; D is undetermined. With 0 bases removed from V and 9 bases from J, the gap between germline ends came to 10 bases. Germline loops: CDR1 SGHDT, CDR2 YYEEEE. CDR3 length: 13 residues. The CDR3 nucleotides are TGTGCCAGCAGCTTGGCACTATCGAGTGAGCAGTTCTTC. The encoded protein is CASSLALSSEQFF.

The chain links TRBV9 to TRBJ2-3, with 10 bases aligning to TRBD2. Germline V gene data show CDR1 as SGDLS and CDR2 as YYNGEE. This CDR3 is built from 15 residues. J was trimmed by 3 bases and V by 5 bases; bases with no gene match: 6. For the CDR3, the DNA is TGTGCCAGCAGTAGCTTTAGCGGGGGGACAGATACGCAGTATTTT. Translated, it gives CASSSFSGGTDTQYF.

This CDR3 reads CASSLTRASDEKLFF. In DNA, the CDR3 is TGCGCCAGCAGCTTGACTCGCGCTTCGGATGAAAAACTGTTTTTT. The V and J genes are TRBV5-1 and TRBJ1-4; no definite D call. This CDR3 has 15 amino acids. V was shortened by 1 base and J by 6 bases, with 13 bases between the two germline ends. Germline V gene data show CDR1 as SGHRS and CDR2 as YFSETQ.

By sample share, this clone is medium-sized. The chain employs TRBV7-2 and TRBJ2-7; the D gene is possibly TRBD2 (7 bases). CDR1 is SGHTA, CDR2 FQGNSA, per germline. This CDR3 has 14 amino acids. V was shortened by 2 bases and J by 4 bases, with 12 bases between the two germline ends. DNA for the CDR3: TGTGCCAGCAGCTTACCGGGGGGCTTATACGAGCAGTACTTC. Translation: CASSLPGGLYEQYF.

The chain employs TRBV7-2 and TRBJ1-5; 9 bases are shared with TRBD1. This CDR3 is 15 amino acids long. Germline CDR1 reads SGHTA; CDR2 reads FQGNSA. Trimming at V came to 4 bases and at J to 6 bases, leaving 7 bases not matched to a gene. The CDR3 DNA sequence: TGTGCCAGCAGCTCAGGGACAGGGTGGAGTCAGCCCCAGCATTTT. Its translation is CASSSGTGWSQPQHF.

The chain links TRBV28 to TRBJ1-1, with D tentatively TRBD1 (5 bases). Deletions cut 7 bases from V and 4 bases from J, with 16 bases between. CDR1 MDHEN and CDR2 SYDVKM come from the germline V gene. This CDR3 is built from 14 residues. The CDR3 DNA reads as TGTGCCAGCACCCAACCAGGGATTCGCACTGAAGCTTTCTTT. This sequence encodes CASTQPGIRTEAFF. The full variable domain, in which reference TRBV28 and TRBJ1-1 provide the parts outside the CDR3, is DVKVTQSSRYLVKRTGEKVFLECVQDMDHENMFWYRQDPGLGLRLIYFSYDVKMKEKGDIPEGYSVSREKKERFSLILESASTNQTSMYLCASTQPGIRTEAFFGQGTRLTVV.

The V and J genes are TRBV5-1 and TRBJ2-2, with a possible D match to TRBD2 (7 bases). Trimming stripped 4 bases from V and 5 bases from J, with 21 bases between. The CDR3 spans 17 residues. CDR1 is SGHRS and CDR2 is YFSETQ in the germline V gene. The CDR3 DNA sequence: TGCGCCAGCAGCCACCGGTCGGGGGGCGCGGGGACCGGGGAGCTGTTTTTT. Protein sequence: CASSHRSGGAGTGELFF.

This clone was detected once. The CDR3 protein is CASSTAGTSHNEQFF. The DNA of the CDR3 is TGCGCCAGCAGCACCGCCGGAACTAGCCACAATGAGCAGTTCTTC. The V call is TRBV5-1, the J call TRBJ2-1; D is possibly TRBD2 (6 bases). The V end was cut by 4 bases, the J end by 5 bases, with 16 bases between. CDR1 and CDR2 from the germline V gene are SGHRS and YFSETQ. This CDR3 is 15 amino acids long.